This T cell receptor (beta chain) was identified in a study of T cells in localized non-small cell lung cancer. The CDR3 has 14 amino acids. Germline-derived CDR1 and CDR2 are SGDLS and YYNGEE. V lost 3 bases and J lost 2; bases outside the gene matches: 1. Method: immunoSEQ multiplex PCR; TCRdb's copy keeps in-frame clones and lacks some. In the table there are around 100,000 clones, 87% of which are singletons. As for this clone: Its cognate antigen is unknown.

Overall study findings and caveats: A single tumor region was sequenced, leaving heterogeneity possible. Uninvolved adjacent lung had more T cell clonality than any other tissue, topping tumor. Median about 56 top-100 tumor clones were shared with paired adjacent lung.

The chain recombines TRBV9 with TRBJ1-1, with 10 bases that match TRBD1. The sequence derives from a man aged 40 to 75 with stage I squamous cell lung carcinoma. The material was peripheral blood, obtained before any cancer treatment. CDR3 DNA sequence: TGTGCCAGCAGCGGGGACAGGGGTAACACTGAAGCTTTCTTT. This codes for CASSGDRGNTEAFF.